These 6 T cell receptor beta chains were sequenced from one sample in a study of cytomegalovirus exposure and HLA in healthy donors. PCR employed 60 Vbeta and 13 Jbeta primers. Profiling relied on immunoSEQ multiplex PCR, and the TCRdb table lists in-frame clones only, not all of them. The table for this sample gives tens of thousands of clones. Sequenced: PBMCs. The receptor set was obtained from a boy aged 5 to 17 in good health and CMV-seronegative.

The rearrangement uses TRBV27 and TRBJ2-7; 13 bases agree with TRBD2. Germline values: CDR1 MNHEY, CDR2 SMNVEV (reference sequence). Trimming took 6 bases from V and 7 from J; bases not matched to a gene: 9. The CDR3 covers 15 residues. CDR3 sequence: CASRAGLAGVEEQYF. CDR3 nucleotides: TGTGCCAGCAGGGCCGGACTAGCGGGAGTGGAGGAGCAGTACTTC.

The V gene is TRBV6-1, the J gene TRBJ1-3; D call uncertain. Deletions cut 7 bases from V and 8 bases from J, with 9 bases between. The CDR3 has 11 residues. The germline CDR1 and CDR2 sequences are MNHNS and SASEGT. CDR3 DNA: TGTGCCAGCAATAGACACTACACCATATATTTT. This sequence encodes CASNRHYTIYF.

V gene TRBV30 combines with J gene TRBJ2-7; D is perhaps TRBD2 (6 bases). CDR3 size: 14 residues. Trimming removed 6 bases from V and 0 bases from J, with 15 bases in between. CDR1 and CDR2 (germline): GTSNPN, SVGIG (reference sequence). The CDR3 region is CACQYSGASYEQYF. The CDR3 nucleotides are TGTGCCTGCCAATATAGCGGAGCCTCCTACGAGCAGTACTTC.

The chain employs TRBV19 and TRBJ2-2; D unresolved. Germline CDR1 LNHDA, CDR2 SQIVND (reference sequence). The CDR3 totals 14 residues. Trimming removed 3 bases at V and 5 bases at J, with 10 bases between. The CDR3 sequence is CASSITVVTGELFF. The CDR3 DNA sequence: TGTGCCAGTAGTATCACAGTGGTTACCGGGGAGCTGTTTTTT. The entire variable domain, with the rest obtained from reference TRBV19 and TRBJ2-2, is as follows: DGGITQSPKYLFRKEGQNVTLSCEQNLNHDAMYWYRQDPGQGLRLIYYSQIVNDFQKGDIAEGYSVSREKKESFPLTVTSAQKNPTAFYLCASSITVVTGELFFGEGSRLTVL.

The chain employs TRBV6-1 and TRBJ2-7; D uncertain. V was trimmed by 4 bases and J by 9 bases, leaving 16 bases between them. Per the germline V gene, CDR1 is MNHNS and CDR2 is SASEGT. The CDR3 extends over 13 amino acids. CDR3 protein: CASSGSKYERQYF. The CDR3 DNA reads as TGTGCCAGCAGTGGATCGAAATACGAGCGGCAGTACTTC.

V usage is TRBV18 and J usage is TRBJ2-5; D is undetermined. The CDR3 spans 12 residues. Trimming left V 2 bases short and J 5 bases short, with 6 bases between. Looked up from germline, CDR1 is KGHSH and CDR2 is LQKENI. The CDR3 coding sequence is TGTGCCAGCTCACCATCTTTGGAGACCCAGTACTTC. Its protein product is CASSPSLETQYF. Full variable domain (remainder filled in from reference TRBV18 and TRBJ2-5): NAGVMQNPRHLVRRRGQEARLRCSPMKGHSHVYWYRQLPEEGLKFMVYLQKENIIDESGMPKERFSAEFPKEGPSILRIQQVVRGDSAAYFCASSPSLETQYFGPGTRLLVL.